This record concerns one TCR beta chain sequence. The data were taken from a study of PD-L1 blockade in urothelial cancer. Study details: Across blood samples, T cells had a median count of roughly 140,000.

Assay used: immunoSEQ multiplex PCR; TCRdb lists only in-frame clones, some missing. Here the sample spans about 49,000 clones, 75% to 85% being singletons. Germline lookup yields CDR1 SGHDT and CDR2 YYEEEE. With 2 bases clipped from V and 8 bases from J, the junction kept 10 bases outside the gene matches. The CDR3 consists of 15 residues. The time point denotes: pretreatment peripheral blood. The origin of this receptor is a man aged 65-85 years with urothelial cancer. Sequencing was performed on PBMCs, taken around atezolizumab (anti-PD-L1) treatment. The chain couples TRBV5-6 to TRBJ2-1, with 7 bases aligning to TRBD2. CDR3 amino acids: CASSFSSGHGDEQFF. As DNA, the CDR3 is TGTGCCAGCAGCTTTTCTAGCGGCCATGGGGATGAGCAGTTCTTC.